These 25 T cell receptor beta chains share one sample of origin, sequenced in a study of naive and memory T cell subsets. Treatment meaning: skin biopsy from PPD injection site in Mantoux-positive individual. An oligonucleotide containing a UMI was ligated to the 3' end of TCR cDNA. Four PCR rounds used nested alpha and beta constant region primers plus the SP2 primer. One entry per CDR3 protein, called by TCRdb with MiXCR from the UMI-ligation and nested PCR reads. This sample carries more than 30,000 distinct CDR3 sequences, about 6.2% of them seen once, and the ten largest clones take 2.5% to 3.5%. The source was skin, collected from a tuberculin skin test site. The receptors shown here come from an adult in good health.

This rearrangement joins TRBV19 to TRBJ1-4; D possibly corresponds to TRBD1 (6 bases). From germline, CDR1 is LNHDA and CDR2 SQIVND (reference sequence). V was clipped by 5 bases and J by 0 bases, with 19 bases between them. The CDR3 sequence is 18 residues long. CDR3 region: CASSGQTRFYATNEKLFF. The CDR3 DNA follows: TGTGCCAGTAGTGGACAGACGCGATTCTATGCAACTAATGAAAAACTGTTTTTT.

This clonotype came up a few times. A read error may be the cause here, since a much bigger clone is one base away. The V and J genes are TRBV20-1 and TRBJ1-4, with D tentatively TRBD1 (5 bases). Germline loops: CDR1 DFQATT, CDR2 SNEGSKA (reference sequence). The CDR3 sequence is 13 residues long. The CDR3 nucleotides are TGCTGTGCTAGAAGGGGTGGATCTGAAAAACTGTTTTTT. It translates to CCARRGGSEKLFF.

The sample holds many counts of this clonotype. The V call is TRBV5-1, the J call TRBJ2-7; 8 nucleotides align to TRBD1. The CDR3 is 15 amino acids. In germline, CDR1 is SGHRS, CDR2 YFSETQ. Trimming took 1 base from V and 1 from J; bases not matched to a gene: 4. CDR3 sequence reads: CASSLPDRGSYEQYF. CDR3 bases: TGCGCCAGCAGCTTGCCTGACAGGGGATCCTACGAGCAGTACTTC.

This clonotype came up a few times. V usage is TRBV6-1 and J usage is TRBJ1-5, with a tentative D call TRBD1 (6 bases). Trimming pared 2 bases from V and 1 base from J, leaving 9 bases between. The CDR3 is 15 amino acids. Germline V gives CDR1 MNHNS, CDR2 SASEGT. The CDR3 DNA sequence: TGTGCCAGCAGTGAAAGCGGACAGAGCAATCAGCCCCAGCATTTT. It translates to CASSESGQSNQPQHF.

This clonotype was detected ten times or more. This chain uses TRBV7-9 with TRBJ2-7, with D perhaps matching TRBD1 (5 bases). V lost 5 bases and J 2 bases, leaving 10 bases between the germline ends. The CDR3 has 13 residues. CDR1 SEHNR and CDR2 FQNEAQ come from the germline V gene (reference sequence). CDR3 DNA: TGTGCCAGCAGCAACGACAGAACCTACGAGCAGTACTTC. Translated: CASSNDRTYEQYF.

This clonotype was recorded at least ten times. V and J are TRBV5-1 and TRBJ1-2; 7 bases match TRBD1. Per the germline V gene, CDR1 is SGHRS and CDR2 is YFSETQ. J gave up 3 bases and V 4 bases, and 12 bases lay outside the gene matches. The CDR3 is made up of 16 amino acids. CDR3 residues: CASSRSTPGTDYGYTF. The CDR3 DNA is TGCGCCAGCAGCCGATCTACCCCCGGGACAGACTATGGCTACACCTTC.

At least ten counts were recorded for this clonotype. V and J are TRBV3-1 and TRBJ1-2; maybe TRBD1 (6 bases). This CDR3 is 16 amino acids long. Germline CDR1 is LGHDT and CDR2 is YNNKEL (reference sequence). The germline V and J ends were trimmed by 0 bases and 4 bases, with 15 bases remaining between them. CDR3 amino acids: CASSQDPQGRGYGYTF. Written as DNA, the CDR3 is TGTGCCAGCAGCCAAGATCCCCAGGGGCGCGGCTATGGCTACACCTTC. The full variable domain, completed using reference TRBV3-1 and TRBJ1-2, is DTAVSQTPKYLVTQMGNDKSIKCEQNLGHDTMYWYKQDSKKFLKIMFSYNNKELIINETVPNRFSPKSPDKAHLNLHINSLELGDSAVYFCASSQDPQGRGYGYTFGSGTRLTVV.

The rearrangement links TRBV12-3 or TRBV12-4 to TRBJ2-2; 7 bases map to TRBD2. After removal of 6 bases from V and 3 bases from J, the junction contained 4 bases not matched to a gene. The CDR3 totals 14 residues. The CDR3 DNA reads TGTGCCAGCAGCGGGGGGTCAGACACCGGGGAGCTGTTTTTT. Encoded protein: CASSGGSDTGELFF.

The chain uses TRBV6-2 or TRBV6-3 and TRBJ1-5, with D unresolved. Germline V lookup: CDR1 MNHEY, CDR2 SVGEGT. Between the trimmed V and J ends, which lost 8 bases and 6 bases, there was a span of 11 bases. The CDR3 has 12 residues. Here the CDR3 reads CASSNAPQPQHF. CDR3 bases: TGTGCCAGCTCTAACGCCCCTCAGCCCCAGCATTTT.

This clonotype was recorded many times. The chain joins TRBV25-1 to TRBJ2-7, with 7 nucleotides matching TRBD1. Per germline, CDR1 MGHDK and CDR2 SYGVNS. Trimming cost V 7 bases and J 5 bases; bases outside gene matches: 8. This CDR3 region has 13 residues. CDR3 in DNA: TGTGCCAGCACGGGCACAGGGGTCCACGAGCAGTACTTC. It codes for CASTGTGVHEQYF.

There are many counts of this clonotype. CDR3 nucleotides: TGTGCCACCAGTGATGCTCCCGTAGCGGGGTTCACCGGGGAGCTGTTTTTT. Its translation: CATSDAPVAGFTGELFF. The chain carries TRBV24-1 and TRBJ2-2, with TRBD2 matching 8 bases. From germline, CDR1 is KGHDR and CDR2 SFDVKD. This CDR3 comprises 17 residues. J was trimmed by 4 bases and V by 3 bases; bases with no gene match: 9.

This chain connects TRBV11-2 to TRBJ2-1; TRBD2 agrees at 7 bases. Germline V gene data show CDR1 as SGHAT and CDR2 as FQNNGV. Unmatched junction bases numbered 20, after V lost 5 bases and J lost 4 bases. This CDR3 has 19 amino acids. CDR3 amino acids: CASSLTTPTMFGGYNEQFF. In DNA, the CDR3 is TGTGCCAGCAGCCTAACGACCCCAACCATGTTCGGGGGGTACAATGAGCAGTTCTTC.

In this sample, this clonotype turned up many times. The chain carries TRBV5-8 and TRBJ2-1, with D tentatively TRBD1 (6 bases). Germline CDR1 SGHTS, CDR2 YDEGEE. Trimming removed 1 base from V and 10 bases from J, with 12 bases in between. The CDR3 has 13 amino acids. DNA for the CDR3: TGTGCCAGCAGCTTGAGACAGGTGGGAGAGCAGTTCTTC. This encodes CASSLRQVGEQFF.

The rearrangement links TRBV25-1 to TRBJ2-7; D is possibly TRBD1 (6 bases). V lost 5 bases to trimming and J lost 10 bases, with 15 bases between them. CDR3 length: 12 residues. Per germline, CDR1 MGHDK and CDR2 SYGVNS. The CDR3: CASSLSGTSQYF. In DNA, the CDR3 is TGTGCCAGCAGTTTATCCGGGACAAGTCAGTACTTC.

About this clonotype itself: A junction end diverges from the germline sequence, so it may reflect a read error. The chain links TRBV12-3 or TRBV12-4 to TRBJ1-2; D possibly corresponds to TRBD1 (5 bases). The CDR3 runs to 14 residues. The CDR3 DNA reads as TGTGCCAGCAGTTTTCAGGGTTCCATCTATGGCGACACCTTC. It codes for CASSFQGSIYGDTF.

The chain recombines TRBV5-1 with TRBJ1-1; D not resolved. CDR1 SGHRS and CDR2 YFSETQ come from the germline V gene. Trimming shortened V by 4 bases and J by 1 base, and 11 bases separated the two germline ends. The CDR3 contains 14 residues. The DNA of the CDR3 is TGCGCCAGCAGCCCCTCCCGGGGGAACACTGAAGCTTTCTTT. Translation: CASSPSRGNTEAFF.

This clonotype was observed at least ten times. The chain couples TRBV12-3 or TRBV12-4 to TRBJ2-5; unclear D gene. V lost 5 bases, J lost 2 bases, and 6 bases lay in between. The CDR3 spans 12 residues. The CDR3 bases are TGTGCCAGCAGTCCGGTGCAAGAGACCCAGTACTTC. Encoded protein: CASSPVQETQYF.

There are many counts of this clonotype. The gene calls are TRBV5-4 and TRBJ2-7; 7 bases are a match to TRBD2. This CDR3 comprises 14 residues. Germline V gives CDR1 SGHNT, CDR2 YYREEE (reference sequence). With 4 bases clipped from V and 5 bases from J, the junction kept 9 bases outside the gene matches. DNA of the CDR3: TGTGCCAGCAGCGTTCACGCCGGGGGGAACGAGCAGTACTTC. It yields the protein CASSVHAGGNEQYF.

In its sample, this clonotype ranks as medium-sized (0.01 to 0.1%). The chain employs TRBV7-9 and TRBJ2-1; 7 bases are a match to TRBD2. This CDR3 comprises 15 residues. CDR1 is SEHNR and CDR2 is FQNEAQ in the germline V gene (reference sequence). V trimming: 1 base; J trimming: 3 bases; junction bases outside the gene matches: 3. CDR3 protein: CASSLGSGFYNEQFF. In DNA, the CDR3 is TGTGCCAGCAGCTTAGGTAGCGGGTTCTACAATGAGCAGTTCTTC.

The rearrangement joins TRBV15 to TRBJ2-3; 7 bases are shared with TRBD1. J lost 0 bases, V lost 0 bases, and 9 bases had no gene match. Germline loops: CDR1 LNHNV, CDR2 YYDKDF (reference sequence). There are 18 residues in the CDR3. DNA for the CDR3: TGTGCCACCAGCAGAGATTTAATGACAGGGCCTAGCACAGATACGCAGTATTTT. It yields the protein CATSRDLMTGPSTDTQYF.

This clonotype has more than one count but fewer than ten. This rearrangement joins TRBV11-2 to TRBJ1-1; TRBD1 agrees at 8 bases. V lost 5 bases to trimming and J lost 8 bases; unmatched junction nucleotides: 10. This CDR3 is built from 14 residues. Germline CDR1 SGHAT, CDR2 FQNNGV. The CDR3 DNA reads as TGTGCCAGCAGCCAAGGACAGGGAGGGGCGGAAGCTTTCTTT. Translation: CASSQGQGGAEAFF.

This clonotype was detected many times. The rearrangement links TRBV29-1 to TRBJ1-1; unclear D gene. The germline V gene encodes CDR1 SQVTM and CDR2 ANQGSEA. The ends were cut back, 7 bases at V and 2 bases at J, with 17 bases in the middle. The CDR3 runs to 14 residues. The CDR3 sequence: CSALDETLNTEAFF. The DNA for the CDR3 is TGCAGCGCCCTCGACGAGACACTAAACACTGAAGCTTTCTTT.

In this sample, this clonotype turned up many times. This chain uses TRBV20-1 with TRBJ2-5; 14 bases are shared with TRBD2. The CDR3 spans 18 residues. V lost 3 bases, J lost 1 base, and 10 bases stayed unmatched. The germline gives CDR1 DFQATT, CDR2 SNEGSKA (reference sequence). DNA of the CDR3: TGCAGTGCTAGGACGACCCGGACTAGCGGGGGGCCCCAAGAGACCCAGTACTTC. Its protein product is CSARTTRTSGGPQETQYF.

The rearrangement joins TRBV2 to TRBJ2-3, with a possible D match to TRBD1 (5 bases). The CDR3 is made up of 13 amino acids. Deletions cut 3 bases from V and 4 bases from J, with 8 bases between. The germline V gene encodes CDR1 SNHLY and CDR2 FYNNEI. This chain's CDR3 is CASSDRVPDTQYF. The CDR3 coding sequence is TGTGCCAGCAGTGACAGGGTCCCAGATACGCAGTATTTT. Complete variable domain (other parts from reference TRBV2 and TRBJ2-3): EPEVTQTPSHQVTQMGQEVILRCVPISNHLYFYWYRQILGQKVEFLVSFYNNEISEKSEIFDDQFSVERPDGSNFTLKIRSTKLEDSAMYFCASSDRVPDTQYFGPGTRLTVL.

This clonotype was detected a few times. This sequence joins TRBV4-1 and TRBJ1-2; 9 positions match TRBD1. Trimming cost V 3 bases and J 8 bases; bases outside gene matches: 7. Per germline, CDR1 MGHRA and CDR2 YSYEKL. The CDR3 totals 14 residues. In nucleotides, the CDR3 is TGCGCCAGCAGCCAGGACAGGGGACTGGGAGGCTACACCTTC. It is translated as CASSQDRGLGGYTF.